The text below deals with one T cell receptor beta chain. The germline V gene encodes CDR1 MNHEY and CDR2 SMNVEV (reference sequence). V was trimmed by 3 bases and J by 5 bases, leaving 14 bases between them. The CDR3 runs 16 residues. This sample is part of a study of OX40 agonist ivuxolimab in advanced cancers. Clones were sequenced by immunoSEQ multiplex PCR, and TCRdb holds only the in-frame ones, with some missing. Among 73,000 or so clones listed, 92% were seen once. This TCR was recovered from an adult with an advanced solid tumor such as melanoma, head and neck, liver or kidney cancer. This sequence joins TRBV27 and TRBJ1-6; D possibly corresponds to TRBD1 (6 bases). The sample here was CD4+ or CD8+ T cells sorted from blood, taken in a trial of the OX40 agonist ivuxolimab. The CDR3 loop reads CASSFVPRGNNSPLHF. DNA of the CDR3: TGTGCCAGCAGTTTCGTCCCCAGGGGAAATAATTCACCCCTCCACTTT.